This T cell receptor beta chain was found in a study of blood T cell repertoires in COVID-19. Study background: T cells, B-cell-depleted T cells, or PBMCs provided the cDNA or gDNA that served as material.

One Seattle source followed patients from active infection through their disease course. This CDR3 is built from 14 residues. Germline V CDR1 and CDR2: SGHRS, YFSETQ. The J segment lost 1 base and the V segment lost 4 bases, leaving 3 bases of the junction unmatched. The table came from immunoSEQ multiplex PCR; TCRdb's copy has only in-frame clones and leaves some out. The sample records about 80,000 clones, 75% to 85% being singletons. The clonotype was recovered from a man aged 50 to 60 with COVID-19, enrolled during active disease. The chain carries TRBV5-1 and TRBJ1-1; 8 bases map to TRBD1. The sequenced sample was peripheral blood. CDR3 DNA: TGCGCCAGCAGCCCGGGGACAGGGAACACTGAAGCTTTCTTT. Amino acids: CASSPGTGNTEAFF.